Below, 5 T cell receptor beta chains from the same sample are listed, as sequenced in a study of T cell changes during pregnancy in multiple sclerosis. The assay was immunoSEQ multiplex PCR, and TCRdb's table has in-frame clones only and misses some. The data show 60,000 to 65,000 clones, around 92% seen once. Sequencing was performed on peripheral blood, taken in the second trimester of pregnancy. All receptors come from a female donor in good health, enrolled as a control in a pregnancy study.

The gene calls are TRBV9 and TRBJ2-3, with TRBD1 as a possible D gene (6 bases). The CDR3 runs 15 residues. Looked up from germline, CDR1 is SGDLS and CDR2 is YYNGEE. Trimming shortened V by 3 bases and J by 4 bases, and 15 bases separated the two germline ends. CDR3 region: CASSERGIRADTQYF. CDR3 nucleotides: TGTGCCAGCAGCGAGAGGGGGATTCGAGCAGATACGCAGTATTTT.

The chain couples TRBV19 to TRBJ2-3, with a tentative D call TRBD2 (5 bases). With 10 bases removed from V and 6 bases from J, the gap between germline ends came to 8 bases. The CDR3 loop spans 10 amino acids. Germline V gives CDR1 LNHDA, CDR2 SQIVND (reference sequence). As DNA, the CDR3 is TGTGCCACTAGGGAGGATACGCAGTATTTT. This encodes CATREDTQYF.

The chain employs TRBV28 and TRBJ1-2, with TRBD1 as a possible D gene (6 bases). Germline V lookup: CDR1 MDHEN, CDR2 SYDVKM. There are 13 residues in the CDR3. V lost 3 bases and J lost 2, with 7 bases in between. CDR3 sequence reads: CASSFGQNYGYTF. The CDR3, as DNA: TGTGCCAGCAGTTTTGGACAGAACTATGGCTACACCTTC.

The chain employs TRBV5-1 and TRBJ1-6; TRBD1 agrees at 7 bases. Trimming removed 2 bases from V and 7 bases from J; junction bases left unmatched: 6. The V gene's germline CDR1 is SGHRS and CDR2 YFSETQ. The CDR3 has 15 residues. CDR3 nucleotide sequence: TGCGCCAGCAGCTTAGAACAGGGGACGAATTCACCCCTCCACTTT. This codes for CASSLEQGTNSPLHF.

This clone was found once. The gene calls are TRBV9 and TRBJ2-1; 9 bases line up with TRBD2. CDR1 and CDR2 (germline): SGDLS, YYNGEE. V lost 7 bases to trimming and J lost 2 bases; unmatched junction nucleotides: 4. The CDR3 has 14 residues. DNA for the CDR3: TGTGCCAGCGACCCTAGCGGGACCTACAATGAGCAGTTCTTC. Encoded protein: CASDPSGTYNEQFF.